A single sample gave rise to the 29 T cell receptor beta chains below, sequenced in a study of control samples from healthy donors and cancer patients. Sequenced by immunoSEQ multiplex PCR; TCRdb stores in-frame clones only, minus some. Listed are some 190,000 clones; roughly 2% falls within the top ten. Sample: blood. These TCRs come from a young woman in good health.

The J gene is TRBJ1-5, the V gene TRBV6-1; 10 bases line up with TRBD1. Losses at the gene ends were 4 bases for V and 1 base for J; bases not matched to a gene: 4. The V gene's germline CDR1 is MNHNS and CDR2 SASEGT. The CDR3 has 16 amino acids. In DNA form, the CDR3 reads TGTGCCAGCAGTGGGACGGGACAGGGGAGCAATCAGCCCCAGCATTTT. This codes for CASSGTGQGSNQPQHF.

The chain has TRBV11-2 and TRBJ1-3; D remains unclear. The CDR3 is 15 amino acids. The V end was cut by 2 bases, the J end by 0 bases, with 8 bases between. Per germline, CDR1 SGHAT and CDR2 FQNNGV. CDR3: CASSLSLPSGNTIYF. CDR3 DNA: TGTGCCAGCAGCTTAAGTCTCCCCTCTGGAAACACCATATATTTT.

The CDR3 reads CASSLRQAGGNTIYF. As DNA, the CDR3 is TGTGCCAGCAGCCTCCGACAGGCGGGTGGAAACACCATATATTTT. V usage is TRBV3-1 (or the pseudogene TRBV3-2) and J usage is TRBJ1-3, with D possibly TRBD1 on 6 matching bases. In germline, CDR1 is LGHDT, CDR2 YNNKEL (reference sequence). Trimming removed 4 bases from V and 3 bases from J, with 13 bases in between. The CDR3 contains 15 residues.

CDR3 nucleotide sequence: TGCGCCAGAAAATCCCGCAGGGGGCCCATCCCTACTTATAATTCACCCCTCCACTTT. It codes for CARKSRRGPIPTYNSPLHF. J is TRBJ1-6 and V is TRBV5-1, with 8 bases fitting TRBD1. Looked up from germline, CDR1 is SGHRS and CDR2 is YFSETQ. The CDR3 is made up of 19 amino acids. The trim removed 8 bases at V and 4 bases at J, leaving 20 bases unmatched.

The rearrangement uses TRBV18 and TRBJ1-5, with D maybe TRBD1 (5 bases). The CDR3 runs 15 residues. Per germline, CDR1 KGHSH and CDR2 LQKENI. V was pared by 3 bases and J by 6 bases, with 15 bases between. The CDR3 nucleotides are TGTGCCAGCTCACCGGATGTCGTCAGGGTTCAGCCCCAGCATTTT. It specifies CASSPDVVRVQPQHF. The full variable domain, completed using reference TRBV18 and TRBJ1-5, is NAGVMQNPRHLVRRRGQEARLRCSPMKGHSHVYWYRQLPEEGLKFMVYLQKENIIDESGMPKERFSAEFPKEGPSILRIQQVVRGDSAAYFCASSPDVVRVQPQHFGDGTRLSIL.

The V gene is TRBV30, the J gene TRBJ1-1; D is ambiguous. V was pared by 0 bases and J by 3 bases, with 11 bases between. Germline lookup yields CDR1 GTSNPN and CDR2 SVGIG (reference sequence). The CDR3 is 14 residues long. CDR3 loop: CAWSVLGDHTEAFF. Here the CDR3 DNA reads TGTGCCTGGAGTGTACTCGGGGATCACACTGAAGCTTTCTTT. Drawing the rest from reference TRBV30 and TRBJ1-1, the complete variable domain is SQTIHQWPATLVQPVGSPLSLECTVEGTSNPNLYWYRQAAGRGLQLLFYSVGIGQISSEVPQNLSASRPQDRQFILSSKKLLLSDSGFYLCAWSVLGDHTEAFFGQGTRLTVV.

V and J are TRBV5-1 and TRBJ2-5; tentatively, D is TRBD1 (6 bases). Germline assignment: CDR1 SGHRS and CDR2 YFSETQ. V was cut by 5 bases and J by 5 bases, with 16 bases left in between. The CDR3 is 14 amino acids. The DNA of the CDR3 is TGCGCCAGCAGACAAGGACAGCCTTCGGAGACCCAGTACTTC. Amino acid sequence: CASRQGQPSETQYF.

V usage is TRBV29-1 and J usage is TRBJ1-1; 7 bases map to TRBD1. Trimming removed 7 bases from V and 1 base from J; junction bases left unmatched: 9. Looked up from germline, CDR1 is SQVTM and CDR2 is ANQGSEA. CDR3 size: 14 residues. The CDR3 coding sequence is TGCAGCGCCCTAGAGACAGGGAGGAACACTGAAGCTTTCTTT. Residues: CSALETGRNTEAFF.

The V gene is TRBV18, the J gene TRBJ2-5; D remains unclear. V lost 1 base to trimming and J lost 2 bases, with 5 bases between them. CDR1 and CDR2 from the germline V gene are KGHSH and LQKENI. This CDR3 is 13 amino acids long. The CDR3 protein is CASSPQGQETQYF. CDR3 coding DNA: TGTGCCAGCTCACCACAGGGTCAAGAGACCCAGTACTTC.

This chain links TRBV20-1 with TRBJ1-1; a possible D gene is TRBD1 (6 bases). V was shortened by 3 bases and J by 0 bases, with 17 bases between the two germline ends. This CDR3 has 16 amino acids. Germline CDR1 is DFQATT and CDR2 is SNEGSKA (reference sequence). CDR3 residues: CSASPPGARMNTEAFF. In nucleotides, the CDR3 is TGCAGTGCTAGTCCTCCAGGGGCGCGAATGAACACTGAAGCTTTCTTT.

The J gene is TRBJ2-7, the V gene TRBV4-1; D possibly corresponds to TRBD1 (6 bases). Germline V gene sequence: CDR1 MGHRA, CDR2 YSYEKL. Trimming shortened V by 4 bases and J by 4 bases, and 11 bases separated the two germline ends. The CDR3 totals 13 residues. The CDR3 coding sequence is TGCGCCAGCAGCCTACAACAGGGTTACGAGCAGTACTTC. As protein: CASSLQQGYEQYF.

DNA of the CDR3: TGTGCCAGCAGCGTAGTTCCGGGTCATCGAGGGGCCGAGCAGTACTTC. Residues: CASSVVPGHRGAEQYF. The V gene is TRBV7-8, the J gene TRBJ2-7; tentatively, D is TRBD1 or TRBD2 (5 bases each). This CDR3 comprises 16 residues. Germline values: CDR1 SGHVS, CDR2 FQNEAQ. V lost 5 bases to trimming and J lost 6 bases, with 23 bases between them.

CDR3 bases: TGTGCCAGCAGTTTCGACAGGAACACCGGGGAGCTGTTTTTT. Amino acid sequence: CASSFDRNTGELFF. J is TRBJ2-2 and V is TRBV6-5; maybe TRBD1 (5 bases). V was trimmed by 4 bases and J by 1 base, leaving 7 bases between them. The CDR3 has 14 amino acids. Germline lookup yields CDR1 MNHEY and CDR2 SVGAGI.

The CDR3 here is CASSWGGEQYF. Written as DNA, the CDR3 is TGTGCCAGCAGTTGGGGAGGCGAGCAGTACTTC. This rearrangement joins TRBV27 to TRBJ2-7; tentatively, D is TRBD2 (6 bases). The CDR3 has 11 residues. Germline V lookup: CDR1 MNHEY, CDR2 SMNVEV (reference sequence). Trimming took off 4 bases at V and 6 bases at J, with 7 bases between the two ends.

The chain couples TRBV28 to TRBJ1-6, with D hard to call. V gave up 7 bases and J gave up 0 bases, with 13 bases separating them. The germline V gene encodes CDR1 MDHEN and CDR2 SYDVKM. The CDR3 consists of 16 residues. CDR3 amino acids: CASIRNFPSYNSPLHF. In DNA, the CDR3 is TGTGCCAGCATCCGGAATTTCCCCTCCTATAATTCACCCCTCCACTTT.

The V and J genes are TRBV30 and TRBJ1-5; D is unclear. Germline V gene sequence: CDR1 GTSNPN, CDR2 SVGIG (reference sequence). This CDR3 has 14 residues. Trimming stripped 0 bases from V and 3 bases from J, with 9 bases between. The CDR3 DNA reads as TGTGCCTGGAGTGTTGCCACTTTCAATCAGCCCCAGCATTTT. Translated, it gives CAWSVATFNQPQHF.

The CDR3 region is CASSLRENNEQFF. CDR3 DNA: TGTGCCAGCAGTTTACGGGAGAACAATGAGCAGTTCTTC. V gene TRBV27 combines with J gene TRBJ2-1; possibly TRBD2 for D (6 bases). CDR3 length: 13 residues. Germline values: CDR1 MNHEY, CDR2 SMNVEV (reference sequence). The germline V and J ends were trimmed by 2 bases and 5 bases, with 7 bases remaining between them.

The CDR3 nucleotides are TGTGCCAGCCGGGCGACGACCTACGAGCAGTACTTC. Its translation is CASRATTYEQYF. The V call is TRBV18, the J call TRBJ2-7; D not resolved. The CDR3 sequence is 12 residues long. Germline V gene sequence: CDR1 KGHSH, CDR2 LQKENI. The V and J ends lost 8 bases and 2 bases respectively, with 10 bases between them.

This chain joins TRBV11-2 and TRBJ1-1, with D uncertain. Per germline, CDR1 SGHAT and CDR2 FQNNGV. The CDR3 has 12 amino acids. The V and J ends lost 0 bases and 7 bases respectively, with 6 bases between them. The CDR3 reads CASSLDNFEAFF. The CDR3 DNA is TGTGCCAGCAGCTTAGACAATTTTGAAGCTTTCTTT.

The chain recombines TRBV11-1 with TRBJ1-2, with TRBD1 matching over 12 bases. CDR1 and CDR2 from the germline V gene are SGHAT and FQDESV (reference sequence). V gave up 4 bases and J gave up 9 bases; unmatched junction bases: 6. The CDR3 spans 14 residues. The CDR3 loop reads CASSSMGTGGSYTF. CDR3 nucleotide sequence: TGTGCCAGCAGCTCCATGGGGACAGGGGGCAGCTACACCTTC.

The chain carries TRBV7-2 and TRBJ1-4, with 7 positions matching TRBD1. Trimming at V came to 5 bases and at J to 7 bases, leaving 7 bases not matched to a gene. The CDR3 has 14 amino acids. Per germline, CDR1 SGHTA and CDR2 FQGNSA. CDR3 amino acids: CASSQDREGEKLFF. The CDR3 nucleotides are TGTGCCAGCAGCCAAGACAGGGAGGGTGAAAAACTGTTTTTT.

V usage is TRBV3-1 (or the pseudogene TRBV3-2) and J usage is TRBJ2-5; 12 positions agree with TRBD2. Looked up from germline, CDR1 is LGHDT and CDR2 is YNNKEL (reference sequence). The CDR3 covers 15 residues. Unmatched junction bases numbered 3, after V lost 4 bases and J lost 3 bases. CDR3 bases: TGTGCCAGCAGCCGCAGACTAGCGGGGGAAGAGACCCAGTACTTC. Translation gives CASSRRLAGEETQYF.

The rearrangement links TRBV19 to TRBJ2-1; 13 nucleotides agree with TRBD2. Germline lookup yields CDR1 LNHDA and CDR2 SQIVND (reference sequence). Trimming cost V 5 bases and J 3 bases; bases outside gene matches: 7. This CDR3 has 17 amino acids. The CDR3: CASSLTLAGGHYNEQFF. CDR3 nucleotides: TGTGCCAGTAGTTTGACACTAGCGGGGGGGCACTACAATGAGCAGTTCTTC. Supplemented by reference TRBV19 and TRBJ2-1, the full variable domain reads DGGITQSPKYLFRKEGQNVTLSCEQNLNHDAMYWYRQDPGQGLRLIYYSQIVNDFQKGDIAEGYSVSREKKESFPLTVTSAQKNPTAFYLCASSLTLAGGHYNEQFFGPGTRLTVL.

This chain joins TRBV9 and TRBJ1-6, with a weak D call TRBD1 (5 bases). The ends were cut back, 0 bases at V and 7 bases at J, with 11 bases in the middle. The germline gives CDR1 SGDLS, CDR2 YYNGEE. The CDR3 extends over 15 amino acids. CDR3 sequence: CASSVARARNSPLHF. For the CDR3, the DNA is TGTGCCAGCAGCGTAGCCAGGGCGAGGAATTCACCCCTCCACTTT.

J is TRBJ2-7 and V is TRBV27; 8 bases align to TRBD1. CDR1 is MNHEY and CDR2 is SMNVEV in the germline V gene (reference sequence). This CDR3 has 14 residues. The V gene end was trimmed by 3 bases and the J gene end by 2 bases; junction bases not matched to a gene: 3. The CDR3 spells CASSFAGGAYEQYF. The CDR3 DNA follows: TGTGCCAGCAGTTTTGCAGGGGGCGCCTACGAGCAGTACTTC.

The chain joins TRBV28 to TRBJ1-1, with TRBD1 matching over 9 bases. Germline trimming cut 6 bases from V and 11 bases from J; bases unmatched to any gene: 7. Germline V gene sequence: CDR1 MDHEN, CDR2 SYDVKM. The length of the CDR3 is 12 residues. The CDR3 sequence: CASSLADRGAFF. The DNA for the CDR3 is TGTGCCAGCAGCCTCGCAGACAGGGGGGCTTTCTTT.

The chain couples TRBV6-2 or TRBV6-3 to TRBJ1-2, with D tentatively TRBD1 (6 bases). Germline-derived CDR1 and CDR2 are MNHEY and SVGEGT. CDR3 length: 15 amino acids. With 3 bases removed from V and 6 bases from J, the gap between germline ends came to 17 bases. CDR3 bases: TGTGCCAGCAGTTATAGTCAGAACCCAGGGGATGGCTACACCTTC. It specifies CASSYSQNPGDGYTF.

The J gene is TRBJ1-1, the V gene TRBV15, with D possibly being TRBD1 (5 bases). Trimming removed 7 bases at V and 0 bases at J, with 18 bases between. This CDR3 spans 16 amino acids. Germline CDR1 and CDR2: LNHNV and YYDKDF (reference sequence). The DNA for the CDR3 is TGTGCCACCACGCCCCACGCCGGGACGGTGAACACTGAAGCTTTCTTT. Translating gives CATTPHAGTVNTEAFF.

The rearrangement joins TRBV19 to TRBJ1-5; D is unclear. Trimming took 3 bases from V and 6 from J, leaving 9 bases between them. The CDR3 is made up of 13 amino acids. Germline CDR1 reads LNHDA; CDR2 reads SQIVND (reference sequence). CDR3 nucleotide sequence: TGTGCCAGTAGTATGTTTTACTCTCAGCCCCAGCATTTT. Protein: CASSMFYSQPQHF.